This TCR beta chain was recovered during a study of Siglec-9 on CD8 T cells in melanoma. With regard to this clone: The antigen remains unidentified.

Study-level points and caveats: An effector memory CD8+ subset marked by Siglec-9 reportedly appeared to gather in melanoma.

Libraries were prepared by immunoSEQ multiplex PCR; TCRdb keeps only in-frame clonotypes and omits some of them. The sample holds about 36,000 clones; 65% to 85% are singletons and the top ten take approximately 1.8%. Germline V gives CDR1 SGHAT, CDR2 FQNNGV. Trimming removed 1 base at V and 3 bases at J, with 12 bases between. The CDR3 consists of 15 residues. This clonotype was sampled from a human donor in good health. This chain joins TRBV11-2 and TRBJ1-2, with D unclear. Sequenced sample: Siglec-9- CD8+ T cells sorted from blood. Here the CDR3 DNA reads TGTGCCAGCAGCTTAGTATCCGCTGAGGACTATGGCTACACCTTC. Encoded protein: CASSLVSAEDYGYTF.